The clone carrying this T cell receptor beta chain was seen a handful of times. This sample was taken from a study of human CD4 T cells and Enterobacteriaceae. CFSE-low CD25+ ICOS+ proliferating activated T cells were FACS-sorted after roughly 6-7 days. Irradiated autologous monocytes pulsed with antigen were cultured at a 2:1 ratio with CFSE-labeled memory CD4+ T cells. Sorting took every CD4+ cell except CD45RA+CCR7+CD95- naive cells, reaching over 98% purity. The CDR3 consists of 16 residues. J gave up 0 bases and V 4 bases, and 6 bases lay outside the gene matches. Germline V gene sequence: CDR1 SNHLY, CDR2 FYNNEI. Here immunoSEQ multiplex PCR was the method, and the copy in TCRdb shows in-frame clones only, minus some. The repertoire has some 800 clones, 40% to 60% of them found once; the top ten carry 44%.

Source material: bacteria-reactive CD4+ T cells grown in culture. The subset denotes: CFSE-low proliferating memory CD4 T cells sorted after in vitro stimulation with a heat-inactivated bacterium or M. tuberculosis lysate. This chain uses TRBV2 with TRBJ2-3; 8 nucleotides line up with TRBD1. The sequence came from a human donor in good health. This chain's CDR3 is CASSVGQGTSTDTQYF. CDR3 coding DNA: TGTGCCAGCAGTGTAGGACAGGGAACTAGCACAGATACGCAGTATTTT.